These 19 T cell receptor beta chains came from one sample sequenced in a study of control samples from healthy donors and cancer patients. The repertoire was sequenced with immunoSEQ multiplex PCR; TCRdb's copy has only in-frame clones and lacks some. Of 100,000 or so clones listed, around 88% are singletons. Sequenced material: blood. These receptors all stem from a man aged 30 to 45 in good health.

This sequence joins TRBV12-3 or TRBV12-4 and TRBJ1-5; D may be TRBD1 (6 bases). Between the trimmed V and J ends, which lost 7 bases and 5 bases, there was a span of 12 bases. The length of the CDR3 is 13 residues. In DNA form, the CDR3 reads TGTGCCAGCACTGGGGGCACCTATCAGCCCCAGCATTTT. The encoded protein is CASTGGTYQPQHF.

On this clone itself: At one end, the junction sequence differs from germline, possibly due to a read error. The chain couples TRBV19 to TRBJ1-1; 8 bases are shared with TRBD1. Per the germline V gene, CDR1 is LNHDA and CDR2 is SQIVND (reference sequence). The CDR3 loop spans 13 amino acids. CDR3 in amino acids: CASERTGNSEAFF. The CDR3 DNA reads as TGTGCCAGCGAGAGGACAGGGAACTCTGAAGCTTTCTTT.

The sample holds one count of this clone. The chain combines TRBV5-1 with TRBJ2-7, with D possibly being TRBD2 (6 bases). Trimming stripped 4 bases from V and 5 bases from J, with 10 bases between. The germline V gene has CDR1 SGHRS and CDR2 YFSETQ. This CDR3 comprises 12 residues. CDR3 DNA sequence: TGCGCCAGCAGCGGGGACTTCCACGAGCAGTACTTC. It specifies CASSGDFHEQYF.

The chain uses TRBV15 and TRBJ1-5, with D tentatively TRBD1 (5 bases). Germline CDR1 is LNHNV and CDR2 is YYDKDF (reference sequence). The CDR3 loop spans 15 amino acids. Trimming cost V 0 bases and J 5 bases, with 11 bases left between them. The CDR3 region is CATSRDRGNHQPQHF. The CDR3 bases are TGTGCCACCAGCAGAGATCGGGGGAATCATCAGCCCCAGCATTTT.

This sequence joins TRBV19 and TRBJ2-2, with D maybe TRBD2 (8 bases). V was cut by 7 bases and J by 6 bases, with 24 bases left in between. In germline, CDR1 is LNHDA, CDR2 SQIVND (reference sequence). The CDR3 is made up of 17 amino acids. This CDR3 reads CASNRGQSGSSAGELFF. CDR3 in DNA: TGTGCCAGTAACAGGGGCCAGAGCGGGAGTAGCGCCGGGGAGCTGTTTTTT.

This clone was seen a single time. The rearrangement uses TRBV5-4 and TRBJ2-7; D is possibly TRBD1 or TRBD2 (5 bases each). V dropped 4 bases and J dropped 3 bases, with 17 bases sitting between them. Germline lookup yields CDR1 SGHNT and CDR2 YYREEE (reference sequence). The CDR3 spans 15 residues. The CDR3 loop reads CASSADGTGNYEQYF. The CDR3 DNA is TGTGCCAGCAGCGCCGATGGGACGGGGAACTACGAGCAGTACTTC.

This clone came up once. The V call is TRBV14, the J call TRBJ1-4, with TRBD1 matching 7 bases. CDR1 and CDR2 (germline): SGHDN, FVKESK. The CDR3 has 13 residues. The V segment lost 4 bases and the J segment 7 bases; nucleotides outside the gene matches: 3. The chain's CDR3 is CASSRRTGEKLFF. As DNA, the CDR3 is TGTGCCAGCAGCCGCCGGACAGGTGAAAAACTGTTTTTT.

The CDR3 bases are TGCGCCAGCAGCCAAGATTTTTTTCTTCGGGGTCTAGCCAAAAACATTCAGTACTTC. It is translated as CASSQDFFLRGLAKNIQYF. The chain has TRBV4-3 and TRBJ2-4, with D tentatively TRBD2 (5 bases). V lost 0 bases and J lost 0, with 18 bases in between. The CDR3 contains 19 residues. Per germline, CDR1 LGHNA and CDR2 YSLEER.

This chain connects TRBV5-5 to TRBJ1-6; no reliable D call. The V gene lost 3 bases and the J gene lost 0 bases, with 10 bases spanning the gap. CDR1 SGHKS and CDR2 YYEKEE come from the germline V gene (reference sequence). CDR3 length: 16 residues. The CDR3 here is CASSYSQSSYNSPLHF. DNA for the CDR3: TGTGCCAGCAGCTACTCACAGAGCTCCTATAATTCACCCCTCCACTTT.

The CDR3, as DNA: TGCGCCAGCAGCTTGGATCAGGGGGGAGCACCGAATTCACCCCTCCACTTT. This gives the protein CASSLDQGGAPNSPLHF. The chain links TRBV5-1 to TRBJ1-6; 7 bases align to TRBD1. This CDR3 comprises 17 residues. The junction had 10 bases not matched to a gene; V was cut back by 0 bases and J by 7 bases. The V gene's germline CDR1 is SGHRS and CDR2 YFSETQ.

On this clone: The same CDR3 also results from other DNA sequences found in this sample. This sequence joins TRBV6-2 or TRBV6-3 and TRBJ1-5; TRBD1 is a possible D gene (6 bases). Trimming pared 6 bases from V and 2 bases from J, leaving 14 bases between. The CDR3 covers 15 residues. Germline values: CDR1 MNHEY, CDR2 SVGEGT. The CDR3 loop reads CASSQGQFGNQPQHF. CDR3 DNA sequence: TGTGCCAGCAGCCAAGGACAGTTTGGCAATCAGCCCCAGCATTTT.

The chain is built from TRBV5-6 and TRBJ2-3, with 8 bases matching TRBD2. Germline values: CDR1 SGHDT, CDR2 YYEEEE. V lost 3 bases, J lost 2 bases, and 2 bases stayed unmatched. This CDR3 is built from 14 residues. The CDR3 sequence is CASSYSGVTDTQYF. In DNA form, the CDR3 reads TGTGCCAGCAGCTATAGCGGGGTCACAGATACGCAGTATTTT.

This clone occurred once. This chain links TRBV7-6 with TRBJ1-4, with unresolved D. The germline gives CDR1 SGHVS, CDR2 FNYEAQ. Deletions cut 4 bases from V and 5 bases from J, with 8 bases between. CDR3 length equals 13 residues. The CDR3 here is CASSWRTNEKLFF. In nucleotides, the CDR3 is TGTGCCAGCAGCTGGAGGACGAATGAAAAACTGTTTTTT.

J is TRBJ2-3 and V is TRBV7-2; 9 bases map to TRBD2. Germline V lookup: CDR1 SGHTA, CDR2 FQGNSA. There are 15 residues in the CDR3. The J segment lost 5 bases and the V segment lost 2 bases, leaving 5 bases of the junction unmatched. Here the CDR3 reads CASSLRGLARDTQYF. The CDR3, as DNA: TGTGCCAGCAGCTTAAGGGGACTAGCAAGAGATACGCAGTATTTT.

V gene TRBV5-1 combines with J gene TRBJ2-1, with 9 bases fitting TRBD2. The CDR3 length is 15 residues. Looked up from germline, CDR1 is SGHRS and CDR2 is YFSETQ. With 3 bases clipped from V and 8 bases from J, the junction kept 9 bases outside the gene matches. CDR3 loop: CASSWKREVLDEQFF. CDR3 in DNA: TGCGCCAGCAGCTGGAAGCGGGAGGTATTAGATGAGCAGTTCTTC.

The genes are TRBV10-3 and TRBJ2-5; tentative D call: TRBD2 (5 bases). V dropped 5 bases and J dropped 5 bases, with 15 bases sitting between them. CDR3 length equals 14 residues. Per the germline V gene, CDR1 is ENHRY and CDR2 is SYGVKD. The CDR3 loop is CAISPGLLEETQYF. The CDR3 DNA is TGTGCCATCAGTCCCGGACTCCTTGAGGAGACCCAGTACTTC.

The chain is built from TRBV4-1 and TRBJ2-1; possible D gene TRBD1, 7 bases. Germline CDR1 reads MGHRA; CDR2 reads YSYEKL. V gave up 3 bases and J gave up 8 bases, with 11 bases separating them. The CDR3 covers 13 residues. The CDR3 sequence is CASSHPGGYEQFF. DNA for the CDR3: TGCGCCAGCAGCCACCCAGGGGGGTATGAGCAGTTCTTC.

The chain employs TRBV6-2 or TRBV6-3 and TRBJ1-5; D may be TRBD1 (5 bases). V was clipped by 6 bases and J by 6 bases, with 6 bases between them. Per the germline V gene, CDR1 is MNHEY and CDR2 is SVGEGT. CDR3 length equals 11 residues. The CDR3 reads CASSGGQPQHF. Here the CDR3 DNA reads TGTGCCAGCAGCGGGGGTCAGCCCCAGCATTTT.

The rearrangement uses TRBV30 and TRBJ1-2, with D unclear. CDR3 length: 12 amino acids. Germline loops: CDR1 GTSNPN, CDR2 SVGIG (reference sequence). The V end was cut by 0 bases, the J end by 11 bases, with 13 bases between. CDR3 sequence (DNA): TGTGCCTGGAGTGTAATCCCCTCGGGGTACACCTTC. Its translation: CAWSVIPSGYTF. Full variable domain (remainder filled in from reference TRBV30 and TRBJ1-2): SQTIHQWPATLVQPVGSPLSLECTVEGTSNPNLYWYRQAAGRGLQLLFYSVGIGQISSEVPQNLSASRPQDRQFILSSKKLLLSDSGFYLCAWSVIPSGYTFGSGTRLTVV.